The source of this T cell receptor (beta chain) is a study of shared clonotypes between healthy human individuals. Across the study: The donor group consisted of a couple of women and a few men, aged 18 to 49.

V shed 6 bases and J shed 8 bases, with 19 bases lying between them. Germline CDR1 is MNHEY and CDR2 is SVGAGI. This CDR3 comprises 14 residues. Assay: immunoSEQ multiplex PCR; the TCRdb copy retains only in-frame clones and omits some. The repertoire holds approximately 2.4 million clones, with under 97% as singletons. The sample was naive CD4+ T cells sorted from blood. Subset noted: CD45RA+ positively selected. The rearrangement links TRBV6-5 to TRBJ1-2; maybe TRBD1 (5 bases). The clonotype was recovered from a young man in good health. The CDR3 is CASSSEGRGPGYTF. The CDR3 DNA reads TGTGCCAGCAGCTCAGAGGGGCGGGGCCCAGGCTACACCTTC.